The 23 T cell receptor beta chains listed next were all sequenced from one sample in a study of T cell responses to AZD1222 COVID-19 vaccine (dated by TCRdb to the early 2020s). Libraries came from the immunoSEQ multiplex PCR assay. TCRdb stores this immuneACCESS table with in-frame sequences only. Part of the clones is absent; in the studies checked, under half of the shortfall reflects unresolved V genes, and no reason is known for the rest. This sample comprises roughly 160,000 clones, around 92% of them detected only once. Around 4% of the sample rests with the top ten. Taken with the paper, the label for time point translates to: baseline before first vaccination. This specimen's treatment or condition label, per the study, means: meningococcal conjugate vaccine given as trial control. The sequencing used peripheral blood, collected on day 0 of MenACWY control vaccination. These TCRs come from an adult in good health.

V is TRBV6-5 and J is TRBJ2-5; D might be TRBD2 (6 bases). Germline lookup yields CDR1 MNHEY and CDR2 SVGAGI. Trimming took 6 bases from V and 4 from J, leaving 12 bases between them. The CDR3 runs 13 residues. This CDR3 reads CASSRETRETQYF. DNA of the CDR3: TGTGCCAGCAGCCGGGAGACCCGAGAGACCCAGTACTTC.

V gene TRBV29-1 combines with J gene TRBJ2-3; the D is unclear. This CDR3 comprises 17 residues. Germline-derived CDR1 and CDR2 are SQVTM and ANQGSEA. Trimming left V 8 bases short and J 0 bases short, with 24 bases between. DNA of the CDR3: TGCAGCTGCGCAATTTGGTCTGGCAGTTCCAGCACAGATACGCAGTATTTT. Encoded protein: CSCAIWSGSSSTDTQYF.

This rearrangement joins TRBV3-1 (or the pseudogene TRBV3-2) to TRBJ1-2; 9 bases map to TRBD1. After removal of 5 bases from V and 4 bases from J, the junction contained 11 bases not matched to a gene. The CDR3 has 16 amino acids. Germline CDR1 LGHDT, CDR2 YNNKEL (reference sequence). The CDR3 sequence: CASSTRQGERGYGYTF. CDR3 nucleotide sequence: TGTGCCAGCAGCACCCGACAGGGGGAAAGGGGCTATGGCTACACCTTC.

This chain connects TRBV19 to TRBJ1-5; D is uncertain. V lost 4 bases to trimming and J lost 6 bases, with 16 bases between them. The CDR3 has 15 residues. Germline CDR1 LNHDA, CDR2 SQIVND (reference sequence). The CDR3 protein is CASSRGSAEGQPQHF. The CDR3 coding sequence is TGTGCCAGTAGTAGGGGATCGGCGGAGGGTCAGCCCCAGCATTTT.

J is TRBJ2-1 and V is TRBV29-1; a weak D match, TRBD1 (6 bases). The germline CDR1 and CDR2 sequences are SQVTM and ANQGSEA. The CDR3 spans 14 residues. Trimming took 1 base from V and 9 from J, leaving 16 bases between them. The CDR3 bases are TGCAGCGTTGAAGCTCATTTACAGGGTCTTGAGCAGTTCTTC. This sequence encodes CSVEAHLQGLEQFF.

The chain couples TRBV5-4 to TRBJ2-3, with a tentative D call TRBD1 (6 bases). Per germline, CDR1 SGHNT and CDR2 YYREEE (reference sequence). CDR3 length: 15 residues. V shed 4 bases and J shed 0 bases, with 12 bases lying between them. For the CDR3, the DNA is TGTGCCAGCAGCCGTGGACAGCGTAGCACAGATACGCAGTATTTT. Its translation: CASSRGQRSTDTQYF.

The CDR3 region is CASSLRPDSGNTIYF. The CDR3 bases are TGTGCCAGCAGTTTACGGCCGGACTCTGGAAACACCATATATTTT. The chain combines TRBV27 with TRBJ1-3; no firm D call. The CDR3 sequence is 15 residues long. Germline V gene sequence: CDR1 MNHEY, CDR2 SMNVEV (reference sequence). V was shortened by 2 bases and J by 0 bases, with 8 bases between the two germline ends.

The chain recombines TRBV2 with TRBJ2-4, with D perhaps TRBD1 or TRBD2 (5 bases each). Germline CDR1 and CDR2: SNHLY and FYNNEI. V shed 7 bases and J shed 5 bases, with 21 bases lying between them. The CDR3 covers 16 residues. As DNA, the CDR3 is TGTGCCAGCAACGAGGGGCAGGGTGATGTCGAAAACATTCAGTACTTC. Protein: CASNEGQGDVENIQYF.

The chain has TRBV6-2 or TRBV6-3 and TRBJ2-7; a weak D match, TRBD1 (6 bases). The CDR3 contains 14 residues. V lost 7 bases to trimming and J lost 6 bases, with 19 bases between them. Germline CDR1 is MNHEY and CDR2 is SVGEGT. The DNA for the CDR3 is TGTGCCAGCACCCCCTTGGGGGCCAAGGGCGAGCAGTACTTC. Its protein is CASTPLGAKGEQYF.

CDR3 region: CASSPRGARTGEAFF. The CDR3 region has the DNA TGTGCCAGCAGTCCCAGGGGGGCAAGAACGGGTGAAGCTTTCTTT. This chain joins TRBV6-8 and TRBJ1-1, with TRBD1 matching over 7 bases. The J segment lost 7 bases and the V segment lost 5 bases, leaving 13 bases of the junction unmatched. This CDR3 has 15 residues. Germline V gene sequence: CDR1 MNHGY, CDR2 SAAAGT.

V and J are TRBV7-9 and TRBJ1-4; D is perhaps TRBD1 (5 bases). Germline loops: CDR1 SEHNR, CDR2 FQNEAQ (reference sequence). The CDR3 consists of 15 residues. The V and J ends lost 2 bases and 4 bases respectively, with 11 bases between them. The CDR3 reads CASSLTQGLNEKLFF. CDR3 DNA: TGTGCCAGCAGCTTAACGCAGGGTCTTAATGAAAAACTGTTTTTT. Variable domain in full (rest from reference TRBV7-9 and TRBJ1-4): DTGVSQNPRHKITKRGQNVTFRCDPISEHNRLYWYRQTLGQGPEFLTYFQNEAQLEKSRLLSDRFSAERPKGSFSTLEIQRTEQGDSAMYLCASSLTQGLNEKLFFGSGTQLSVL.

This clone showed up just a few times. This chain uses TRBV7-7 with TRBJ2-3; 10 bases map to TRBD2. The CDR3 is 21 residues long. V dropped 1 base and J dropped 3; count of bases not matched to a gene: 19. Germline loops: CDR1 SSHAT, CDR2 FNYEAQ (reference sequence). The CDR3 here is CASSLGPLGSGRSGGTDTQYF. As DNA, the CDR3 is TGTGCCAGCAGCTTAGGGCCGTTGGGTAGCGGGAGGAGTGGCGGTACAGATACGCAGTATTTT.

The chain employs TRBV5-8 and TRBJ2-1; TRBD2 matches at 13 bases. The CDR3 extends over 15 amino acids. Germline CDR1 reads SGHTS; CDR2 reads YDEGEE. The V and J ends lost 0 bases and 8 bases, in that order; junction bases with no gene match: 2. CDR3 sequence: CASSLGLAGGHEQFF. For the CDR3, the DNA is TGTGCCAGCAGCTTGGGACTAGCGGGAGGACATGAGCAGTTCTTC.

V is TRBV5-4 and J is TRBJ2-3, with D perhaps TRBD1 (6 bases). The CDR3 is 15 residues long. Germline loops: CDR1 SGHNT, CDR2 YYREEE (reference sequence). The V end was cut by 4 bases, the J end by 3 bases, with 15 bases between. The CDR3: CASSQGPLHTDTQYF. Written as DNA, the CDR3 is TGTGCCAGCAGCCAGGGGCCACTGCATACAGATACGCAGTATTTT.

The chain links TRBV19 to TRBJ2-6, with D possibly being TRBD1 (6 bases). Trimming took 3 bases from V and 2 from J, leaving 11 bases between them. There are 16 residues in the CDR3. Germline assignment: CDR1 LNHDA and CDR2 SQIVND (reference sequence). This CDR3 reads CASSMVRGTGANVLTF. For the CDR3, the DNA is TGTGCCAGTAGTATGGTCAGGGGAACTGGGGCCAACGTCCTGACTTTC.

A single count supports this clone. The chain uses TRBV24-1 and TRBJ1-1, with D hard to call. Germline lookup yields CDR1 KGHDR and CDR2 SFDVKD. CDR3 size: 13 residues. V was pared by 7 bases and J by 2 bases, with 10 bases between. The CDR3 DNA reads as TGTGCCACCAGGGGCAAAGTAAACACTGAAGCTTTCTTT. Encoded protein: CATRGKVNTEAFF.

The V and J genes are TRBV5-1 and TRBJ1-5; 7 positions agree with TRBD1. V trimming: 0 bases; J trimming: 6 bases; junction bases outside the gene matches: 6. Germline V lookup: CDR1 SGHRS, CDR2 YFSETQ. CDR3 length equals 15 residues. The CDR3 DNA reads as TGCGCCAGCAGCTTGGGAGGGGGCTCGGCTCAGCCCCAGCATTTT. Amino acid sequence: CASSLGGGSAQPQHF.

The chain links TRBV28 to TRBJ2-1, with TRBD1 as a possible D gene (6 bases). Trimming pared 3 bases from V and 0 bases from J, leaving 21 bases between. Germline loops: CDR1 MDHEN, CDR2 SYDVKM. CDR3 length: 19 residues. The CDR3 nucleotides read TGTGCCAGCAGTTTGGGGGCACTTGTTCCCTCGGTCTCCTACAATGAGCAGTTCTTC. Translation: CASSLGALVPSVSYNEQFF.

The chain employs TRBV5-4 and TRBJ2-3, with D unclear. Between the trimmed V and J ends, which lost 2 bases and 0 bases, there was a span of 10 bases. This CDR3 comprises 15 residues. From germline, CDR1 is SGHNT and CDR2 YYREEE (reference sequence). The CDR3 region has the DNA TGTGCCAGCAGCTTCTCAGTAACTAGCACAGATACGCAGTATTTT. Translation gives CASSFSVTSTDTQYF.

This clone has a single count. The rearrangement links TRBV15 to TRBJ1-5; possible D gene TRBD1, 5 bases. This CDR3 region has 15 residues. Germline CDR1 and CDR2: LNHNV and YYDKDF (reference sequence). Between the trimmed V and J ends, which lost 1 base and 7 bases, there was a span of 14 bases. CDR3 nucleotides: TGTGCCACCAGCAGAGCGGGACTCCTAGGACAGCCCCAGCATTTT. It encodes CATSRAGLLGQPQHF. The entire variable domain, with the rest obtained from reference TRBV15 and TRBJ1-5, is as follows: DAMVIQNPRYQVTQFGKPVTLSCSQTLNHNVMYWYQQKSSQAPKLLFHYYDKDFNNEADTPDNFQSRRPNTSFCFLDIRSPGLGDTAMYLCATSRAGLLGQPQHFGDGTRLSIL.

The genes are TRBV6-6 and TRBJ1-5; D is unclear. Germline values: CDR1 MNHNY, CDR2 SVGAGI (reference sequence). The ends were cut back, 5 bases at V and 3 bases at J, with 14 bases in the middle. The CDR3 length is 15 residues. CDR3 in DNA: TGTGCCAGCAGTGATAGAGATCAGGACAATCAGCCCCAGCATTTT. Its protein is CASSDRDQDNQPQHF.

The genes are TRBV27 and TRBJ2-3; D remains ambiguous. Germline V gene lookup returns CDR1 MNHEY and CDR2 SMNVEV (reference sequence). The CDR3 runs to 14 residues. Trimming pared 3 bases from V and 0 bases from J, leaving 7 bases between. CDR3 bases: TGTGCCAGCAGTTTCTGGACCAGCACAGATACGCAGTATTTT. This gives the protein CASSFWTSTDTQYF.

The CDR3 DNA reads as TGTGCCAGCAGTTTACGCACCGGGGGGCACTACGAGCAGTACTTC. Encoded protein: CASSLRTGGHYEQYF. The V and J genes are TRBV27 and TRBJ2-7; possibly TRBD2 for D (7 bases). Germline-derived CDR1 and CDR2 are MNHEY and SMNVEV (reference sequence). The CDR3 is made up of 15 amino acids. V was clipped by 2 bases and J by 3 bases, with 14 bases between them.